Below are 15 T cell receptor beta chains sequenced from a single sample in a study of T cells in Graves' hyperthyroidism and ophthalmopathy. The CDR3 regions of TCR beta were amplified from RNA transcripts. TCR CDR3 underwent first-round RT-PCR with the HTBI primer set. MiXCR was run by TCRdb on the multiplex PCR reads, yielding one entry per CDR3 protein. The table shows around 350,000 distinct CDR3 sequences, with roughly 25% occurring only once. The source material was blood. All receptors derive from a man aged 50 to 59 with Graves' hyperthyroidism.

This clonotype came up a few times. The V and J genes are TRBV12-3 or TRBV12-4 and TRBJ1-1; no clear D. The CDR3 has 14 amino acids. V lost 3 bases to trimming and J lost 5 bases, with 13 bases between them. CDR3 nucleotides: TGTGCCAGCAGTTTCGAACAAAGGCATACTGAAGCTTTCTTT. Its protein product is CASSFEQRHTEAFF.

The gene calls are TRBV28 and TRBJ2-7, with a possible D match to TRBD1 (6 bases). The germline V gene has CDR1 MDHEN and CDR2 SYDVKM. CDR3 length equals 17 residues. Trimming cost V 4 bases and J 6 bases, with 25 bases left between them. In DNA, the CDR3 is TGTGCCAGCAGTTCCCGGCGGTGGGGACAAATTTCCCCCGAGCAGTACTTC. Its translation is CASSSRRWGQISPEQYF.

The J gene is TRBJ1-2, the V gene TRBV6-1; 7 positions match TRBD1. The trim removed 3 bases at V and 10 bases at J, leaving 8 bases unmatched. CDR3 length equals 13 residues. Looked up from germline, CDR1 is MNHNS and CDR2 is SASEGT. For the CDR3, the DNA is TGTGCCAGCAGTGAGCCCAGGGGGGACGTCTACACCTTC. Translation: CASSEPRGDVYTF.

A remark on this clonotype: A junction end diverges from the germline sequence, so it may reflect a read error. V and J are TRBV19 and TRBJ2-1; the match to TRBD2 covers 9 bases. The CDR3 runs 21 residues. Germline V lookup: CDR1 LNHDA, CDR2 SQIVND (reference sequence). The DNA of the CDR3 is TGTGCCAGTAGTATGTCGCATCTTATTAGCGGGAGACCTCTCTCCTACAATGAGCGGTTCTTC. This encodes CASSMSHLISGRPLSYNERFF.

This clonotype showed up just a few times. The chain uses TRBV6-1 and TRBJ2-1; 13 positions agree with TRBD2. Trimming took 9 bases from V and 9 from J; bases not matched to a gene: 8. CDR1 and CDR2 (germline): MNHNS, SASEGT. This CDR3 comprises 14 residues. CDR3: CASLGLAGAGEQFF. The DNA for the CDR3 is TGTGCCAGTCTAGGACTAGCGGGAGCTGGTGAGCAGTTCTTC.

This clonotype was counted many times. This chain uses TRBV28 with TRBJ2-7; 7 bases match TRBD2. Trimming cost V 6 bases and J 4 bases; bases outside gene matches: 12. The CDR3 length is 15 residues. Per germline, CDR1 MDHEN and CDR2 SYDVKM. CDR3 nucleotide sequence: TGTGCCAGCAGCCAAGGTGCGGGGAGGGTTTACGAGCAGTACTTC. It codes for CASSQGAGRVYEQYF.

This clonotype was detected many times. The chain is built from TRBV3-1 and TRBJ1-5, with a tentative D call TRBD1 (6 bases). Germline V gene data show CDR1 as LGHDT and CDR2 as YNNKEL (reference sequence). V shed 1 base and J shed 4 bases, with 8 bases lying between them. This CDR3 contains 14 residues. CDR3 bases: TGTGCCAGCAGCCAAGGGACAGTAAATCAGCCCCAGCATTTT. Translated, it gives CASSQGTVNQPQHF.

This clonotype was found many times. The chain recombines TRBV5-4 with TRBJ2-5; 7 bases align to TRBD2. The V and J ends lost 0 bases and 5 bases, in that order; junction bases with no gene match: 7. The CDR3 loop spans 15 amino acids. CDR1 and CDR2 (germline): SGHNT, YYREEE (reference sequence). As DNA, the CDR3 is TGTGCCAGCAGCTTGGACGGGAGGTCCTTCGAGACCCAGTACTTC. Its translation is CASSLDGRSFETQYF.

This chain links TRBV18 with TRBJ1-2; no definite D call. Trimming took 3 bases from V and 5 from J, leaving 13 bases between them. The CDR3 runs to 14 residues. Germline-derived CDR1 and CDR2 are KGHSH and LQKENI. The CDR3 DNA follows: TGTGCCAGCTCACCGACGGCAGGAGGATATGGCTACACCTTC. Its protein product is CASSPTAGGYGYTF.

The chain is built from TRBV7-9 and TRBJ2-7; the D is unclear. The length of the CDR3 is 12 residues. Trimming stripped 1 base from V and 9 bases from J, with 10 bases between. Germline assignment: CDR1 SEHNR and CDR2 FQNEAQ (reference sequence). In DNA form, the CDR3 reads TGTGCCAGCAGCTTAGAGAAGGGATGGCAGTACTTC. Translating it yields CASSLEKGWQYF.

This chain uses TRBV20-1 with TRBJ2-7; D is unclear. Germline CDR1 and CDR2: DFQATT and SNEGSKA (reference sequence). V was pared by 7 bases and J by 2 bases, with 12 bases between. CDR3 length: 12 amino acids. This chain's CDR3 is CSGRPGPYEQYF. CDR3 nucleotide sequence: TGCAGTGGAAGACCCGGACCCTACGAGCAGTACTTC.

This clonotype was counted between two and nine times. The V and J genes are TRBV12-3 or TRBV12-4 and TRBJ2-1; D is unresolved. The CDR3 has 11 residues. V lost 3 bases to trimming and J lost 9 bases, with 6 bases between them. The CDR3 is CASSFIGEQFF. CDR3 bases: TGTGCCAGCAGTTTCATCGGTGAGCAGTTCTTC.

Many counts were recorded for this clonotype. The chain employs TRBV12-5 and TRBJ2-7; D is perhaps TRBD2 (5 bases). The V gene's germline CDR1 is LGHNT and CDR2 FRNRAP. V was trimmed by 0 bases and J by 6 bases, leaving 12 bases between them. The CDR3 sequence is 14 residues long. The CDR3, as DNA: TGTGCTAGTGGTTTGGTACTAAGCGAGGGCGAGCAGTACTTC. It is translated as CASGLVLSEGEQYF.

The genes are TRBV28 and TRBJ2-1, with D tentatively TRBD2 (5 bases). CDR1 is MDHEN, CDR2 SYDVKM, per germline. V lost 5 bases to trimming and J lost 8 bases, with 25 bases between them. CDR3 length: 17 amino acids. CDR3 in amino acids: CASSLTVTPGISYEQFF. Written as DNA, the CDR3 is TGTGCCAGCAGTCTCACTGTGACCCCGGGAATCTCCTATGAGCAGTTCTTC.

This clonotype was detected once. V is TRBV19 and J is TRBJ1-1, with unresolved D. Germline V gene data show CDR1 as LNHDA and CDR2 as SQIVND (reference sequence). Trimming left V 8 bases short and J 1 base short, with 11 bases between. This CDR3 contains 13 residues. The CDR3 spells CASLGTTNTEAFF. CDR3 bases: TGTGCCAGTTTAGGAACAACGAACACTGAAGCTTTCTTT.